Listed below are T cell receptor beta chains from one sample, sequenced in a study of CD8+ T cells in alopecia areata. The repertoire was sequenced with immunoSEQ multiplex PCR; TCRdb's copy has only in-frame clones and lacks some. The sample yields around 99,000 clones, less than 90% seen once. This specimen was CD8+ T cells sorted from blood, taken at week 24, from a patient treated with tofacitinib. The receptors here all came from a human donor with alopecia areata. The CDR3 runs from the conserved cysteine through the conserved F or W. The order of the fields is V gene, J gene, CDR3 protein.

TRBV11-3	TRBJ1-4	CASSSLTGKGGEKLFF
TRBV28	TRBJ2-7	CASSSSSRRYEQYF
TRBV7-8	TRBJ2-3	CASSSWTGFTDTQYF
TRBV5-6	TRBJ1-1	CASSPDRASREAFF
TRBV30	TRBJ1-3	CAWTNQTRTGGSGNTIYF
TRBV5-6	TRBJ2-7	CASSFGGGASYEQYF
TRBV6-5	TRBJ2-1	CASSYPRTSGGNEQFF
TRBV10-2	TRBJ2-2	CASSDGTENTGELFF
TRBV29-1	TRBJ2-5	CSVPPAGETQYF
TRBV5-6	TRBJ2-5	CASSQTHTSQYF
TRBV5-5	TRBJ2-3	CASSSTTGAASDTQYF
TRBV5-1	TRBJ2-5	CASSLTPLGRLGETQYF
TRBV6-5	TRBJ2-7	CASSVGTAYEQYF
TRBV19	TRBJ1-1	CASSTTRGRLEAFF
TRBV27	TRBJ1-2	CASSYGVGYGYTF
TRBV6-5	TRBJ2-1	CASSYSTGGGYNEQFF
TRBV5-1	TRBJ2-6	CASSPTAGQEGSGANVLTF
TRBV11-2	TRBJ2-7	CASSLVRGMPYF
TRBV27	TRBJ2-2	CASSILFTGELFF
TRBV30	TRBJ1-1	CAWSVKAPPQTAFF
TRBV4-2	TRBJ2-3	CASSQVAGGGADTQYF
TRBV10-3	TRBJ2-3	CAISDGGYSTDTQYF
TRBV19	TRBJ1-5	CASRGTLTASNQPQHF
TRBV4-2	TRBJ2-5	CASSRLGGLAGETPQETQYF
TRBV7-8	TRBJ2-2	CASSLDVRDNLNTGELFF
TRBV27	TRBJ2-7	CASSFGGANYEQYF
TRBV23-1	TRBJ2-1	CASSLHGRRNSYNEQFF
TRBV2	TRBJ2-3	CASSEGPGPDTQYF
TRBV5-6	TRBJ2-7	CASSFGTYEQYF
TRBV10-3	TRBJ1-2	CAISDPGEAYGYTF
TRBV25-1	TRBJ1-4	CASSGVGPGGEKLFF
TRBV11-2	TRBJ2-5	CASSLAGRAQETQYF
TRBV5-5	TRBJ2-6	CASSPGHILSGANVLTF
TRBV4-1	TRBJ2-7	CASSQATTYEQYF
TRBV4-3	TRBJ1-1	CASSQQGAGTEAFF
TRBV5-1	TRBJ2-3	CASGQFRATDTQYF
TRBV27	TRBJ2-7	CASSPTSTGIYEQYF
TRBV27	TRBJ2-7	CASSLAGSSSYEQYF
TRBV7-2	TRBJ1-1	CASGRKLNTEAFF
TRBV27	TRBJ2-7	CASSLSAGPYYEQYF
TRBV6-1	TRBJ2-1	CASGGLGLNNEQFF
TRBV29-1	TRBJ1-2	CSVEGDTVVYGYTF